Listed below are T cell receptor beta chains from one sample, sequenced in a study of cytomegalovirus exposure and HLA in healthy donors. Clones were read by immunoSEQ multiplex PCR, and TCRdb kept only the in-frame ones, dropping some. Its listing shows 150,000 or so clones. The sequencing input was PBMCs. The receptors were sampled from a woman aged 50 to 60 in good health and CMV-seronegative. CDR3s include the opening cysteine and the closing phenylalanine or tryptophan. The order of the fields is J gene, V gene, CDR3 protein.

>TRBJ2-2|TRBV27
CASSPLGSGGAGELFF
>TRBJ1-1|TRBV5-1
CASSREPGRENTEAFF
>TRBJ2-5|TRBV15
CATSKQTSGGAETQYF
>TRBJ1-5|TRBV9
CASSVAGGSNQPQHF
>TRBJ2-7|TRBV18
CASSPPSKQSYEQYF
>TRBJ2-1|TRBV7-2
CASSLIGGSQYNEQFF
>TRBJ1-4|TRBV5-1
CASSFRSANEKLFF
>TRBJ1-6|TRBV6-1
CASSQGQLNSPLHF
>TRBJ2-2|TRBV5-1
CASSLSDSGPGELFF
>TRBJ1-3|TRBV30
CAFDRAGNTIYF
>TRBJ1-3|TRBV7-3
CASSSQGSGSGNTIYF
>TRBJ2-2|TRBV5-6
CASSFRTEVTGELFF
>TRBJ1-2|TRBV6-5
CASSYSSNYGYTF
>TRBJ1-2|TRBV2
CASSTGFYGYTF
>TRBJ1-4|TRBV28
CASSTTGTGVKKLFF
>TRBJ2-3|TRBV7-8
CASSPRYPGDYTDTQYF
>TRBJ1-1|TRBV11-2
CASSSTAMNTEAFF
>TRBJ2-5|TRBV5-3
CARSLNSFRKETQYF
>TRBJ2-3|TRBV10-3
CAISEGGASTDTQYF
>TRBJ2-3|TRBV6-5
CASRPQLATDTQYF
>TRBJ2-3|TRBV6-5
CAISTSGEPYTQYF
>TRBJ1-1|TRBV11-2
CASSPARGRRDTEAFF
>TRBJ1-1|TRBV27
CASSFEGDRGNTEAFF
>TRBJ1-3|TRBV6-6
CASNLTPHSGNTIYF
>TRBJ1-5|TRBV6-1
CASSEWVGRNSNQPQHF
>TRBJ2-4|TRBV6-5
CASSSAGFSKNIKYF
>TRBJ2-1|TRBV6-4
CASKGQGVSEQFF
>TRBJ2-6|TRBV15
CATSRGQGLSGANVLTF
>TRBJ1-4|TRBV4-1
CASADRGDEKLFF
>TRBJ2-3|TRBV6-4
CASSLAGGGADTQYF
>TRBJ1-3|TRBV28
CASTSDRGGNTIYF
>TRBJ2-3|TRBV7-2
CASSLASTDTQYF
>TRBJ2-5|TRBV11-1
CASSLAPSSKETQYF
>TRBJ2-7|TRBV7-2
CASSLLRGGYYEQYF
>TRBJ1-5|TRBV19
CASRDLGGQHQPQHF
>TRBJ1-2|TRBV5-4
CASSLALGQAKSYGYTF
>TRBJ2-5|TRBV6-1
CASSDNPGGQETQYF
>TRBJ1-2|TRBV15
CATSRDTGTDNYGYTF
>TRBJ1-1|TRBV27
CASSLEEANTEAFF
>TRBJ2-5|TRBV20-1
CSGQLQETQYF
>TRBJ1-4|TRBV7-2
CASSSTGGEKLFF
>TRBJ2-5|TRBV28
CASSFAAQETQYF
>TRBJ1-1|TRBV5-1
CASSLGGANTEAFF
>TRBJ2-3|TRBV6-6
CASNRGTQYF
>TRBJ2-3|TRBV19
CASSGVGGDTQYF
>TRBJ2-2|TRBV6-1
CASSEVGTGVGGELFF
>TRBJ2-1|TRBV29-1
CSVEWQNSYNEQFF
>TRBJ2-7|TRBV7-9
CASAQGVAGASGPNF
>TRBJ2-2|TRBV5-1
CASSPRTSGRGNTGELFF
>TRBJ2-7|TRBV19
CASKSQGQGYEQYF
>TRBJ2-5|TRBV7-2
CASSLAARTETQYF
>TRBJ1-5|TRBV27
CASSDLGDQPQHF
>TRBJ2-7|TRBV7-2
CASSQLAYEQYF
>TRBJ2-7|TRBV1
CTSSQGHGAGGYEQYF